Shown below are 32 T cell receptor beta chains from a single sample sequenced in a study of shared clonotypes between healthy human individuals. Repertoires were generated with immunoSEQ multiplex PCR, while TCRdb's copy carries only in-frame clones and drops some. Here the sample spans roughly 530,000 clones, approximately 95% being singletons. What was sequenced was naive CD4+ T cells sorted from blood. Specified subset: CD45RA+ positively selected. These receptors originate from a woman aged 30 to 39 in good health.

This chain joins TRBV28 and TRBJ2-5; D is ambiguous. Trimming removed 2 bases from V and 6 bases from J, with 10 bases in between. The CDR3 is 13 residues long. Germline loops: CDR1 MDHEN, CDR2 SYDVKM. CDR3 DNA: TGTGCCAGCAGTTTAGTTTCAGTTAAGACCCAGTACTTC. Amino acid sequence: CASSLVSVKTQYF.

The chain recombines TRBV4-2 with TRBJ2-5, with 8 bases that match TRBD1. In germline, CDR1 is LGHNA, CDR2 YNFKEQ. CDR3 length: 16 residues. Losses at the gene ends were 6 bases for V and 2 bases for J; bases not matched to a gene: 11. In DNA form, the CDR3 reads TGTGCCAGCAGAGAGACCCAGGGGGCTCAACAAGAGACCCAGTACTTC. Residues: CASRETQGAQQETQYF.

This sequence joins TRBV6-6 and TRBJ2-2; possible D gene TRBD1, 5 bases. The V and J ends lost 3 bases and 4 bases respectively, with 12 bases between them. CDR1 and CDR2 (germline): MNHNY, SVGAGI (reference sequence). The CDR3 covers 15 residues. The CDR3: CASSYNRLPTGELFF. CDR3 DNA: TGTGCCAGCAGTTATAACAGGTTACCCACCGGGGAGCTGTTTTTT.

The V gene is TRBV7-2, the J gene TRBJ2-2; 7 bases are shared with TRBD2. Germline assignment: CDR1 SGHTA and CDR2 FQGNSA. The ends lost 6 bases at V and 10 bases at J; junction bases unmatched: 11. This CDR3 region has 14 residues. The CDR3: CASSSGLVSVELFF. The CDR3 region has the DNA TGTGCCAGCAGTTCTGGACTAGTCAGTGTGGAGCTGTTTTTT.

The genes are TRBV10-2 and TRBJ1-2; TRBD1 matches at 8 bases. The CDR3 totals 12 residues. Germline V gives CDR1 WSHSY, CDR2 SAAADI. The J segment lost 6 bases and the V segment lost 7 bases, leaving 4 bases of the junction unmatched. The CDR3 is CASNRGMDGYTF. The CDR3 bases are TGCGCCAGCAACAGGGGGATGGATGGCTACACCTTC.

V usage is TRBV5-4 and J usage is TRBJ2-7; 8 bases are shared with TRBD2. This CDR3 region has 14 residues. V lost 7 bases to trimming and J lost 1 base; unmatched junction nucleotides: 7. From germline, CDR1 is SGHNT and CDR2 YYREEE (reference sequence). DNA for the CDR3: TGTGCCAGCTCGACTAGCGCACCATCCTACGAGCAGTACTTC. This gives the protein CASSTSAPSYEQYF.

The chain employs TRBV5-4 and TRBJ2-3, with D hard to call. V shed 0 bases and J shed 5 bases, with 10 bases lying between them. This CDR3 spans 14 amino acids. The germline V gene has CDR1 SGHNT and CDR2 YYREEE (reference sequence). CDR3 sequence (DNA): TGTGCCAGCAGCTTGGTGGATCCCCAAGATACGCAGTATTTT. It encodes CASSLVDPQDTQYF.

This sequence joins TRBV6-1 and TRBJ1-3; D uncertain. Germline V gene sequence: CDR1 MNHNS, CDR2 SASEGT. With 5 bases removed from V and 1 base from J, the gap between germline ends came to 9 bases. This CDR3 has 14 residues. The CDR3 DNA follows: TGTGCCAGCAGTCTTTCCCCTTCTGGAAACACCATATATTTT. It is translated as CASSLSPSGNTIYF.

The chain uses TRBV7-9 and TRBJ1-4, with D perhaps matching TRBD1 (6 bases). Germline CDR1 and CDR2: SEHNR and FQNEAQ (reference sequence). The CDR3 spans 18 residues. Trimming took 3 bases from V and 2 from J, leaving 19 bases between them. This CDR3 reads CASSFTDSAFATNEKLFF. CDR3 DNA sequence: TGTGCCAGCAGCTTCACGGACAGCGCATTTGCGACTAATGAAAAACTGTTTTTT.

The V gene is TRBV7-8, the J gene TRBJ2-7; 7 nucleotides align to TRBD2. J was trimmed by 0 bases and V by 1 base; bases with no gene match: 6. Germline V gene lookup returns CDR1 SGHVS and CDR2 FQNEAQ. CDR3 length: 16 residues. CDR3 nucleotides: TGTGCCAGCAGCTTAGTCGGCGGGAGTCCCTCCTACGAGCAGTACTTC. Amino acids: CASSLVGGSPSYEQYF.

The CDR3 DNA reads TGTGCCAGTAGCGGGGGATTCGGTGGCTACGAGCAGTACTTC. Translated: CASSGGFGGYEQYF. The chain uses TRBV19 and TRBJ2-7; D might be TRBD2 (6 bases). The CDR3 consists of 14 residues. The V end lost 6 bases, the J end lost 3 bases, and 15 bases lay between the germline ends. CDR1 and CDR2 (germline): LNHDA, SQIVND (reference sequence).

This chain connects TRBV5-1 to TRBJ2-2; 9 nucleotides align to TRBD1. CDR3 length: 16 residues. V was clipped by 4 bases and J by 6 bases; unmatched bases: 10. The germline gives CDR1 SGHRS, CDR2 YFSETQ. CDR3 residues: CASSLGGQGSPGELFF. CDR3 nucleotides: TGCGCCAGCAGCCTCGGGGGACAGGGTTCGCCCGGGGAGCTGTTTTTT.

V and J are TRBV28 and TRBJ2-6; tentatively, D is TRBD1 (5 bases). The germline gives CDR1 MDHEN, CDR2 SYDVKM. Deletions cut 7 bases from V and 0 bases from J, with 13 bases between. CDR3 length: 16 residues. The DNA for the CDR3 is TGTGCCAGCAAGGGGTTTGGGGACTCTGGGGCCAACGTCCTGACTTTC. Translated: CASKGFGDSGANVLTF.

This chain uses TRBV7-2 with TRBJ1-5, with 8 bases fitting TRBD1. The CDR3 totals 15 residues. CDR1 is SGHTA and CDR2 is FQGNSA in the germline V gene. Trimming took 5 bases from V and 7 from J; bases not matched to a gene: 10. The CDR3 nucleotides are TGTGCCAGCAGCCCCCCGACAGGGGTGGGGCAGCCCCAGCATTTT. Translating it yields CASSPPTGVGQPQHF. Variable domain in full (rest from reference TRBV7-2 and TRBJ1-5): GAGVSQSPSNKVTEKGKDVELRCDPISGHTALYWYRQSLGQGLEFLIYFQGNSAPDKSGLPSDRFSAERTGGSVSTLTIQRTQQEDSAVYLCASSPPTGVGQPQHFGDGTRLSIL.

The chain couples TRBV10-2 to TRBJ2-2, with a possible D match to TRBD2 (6 bases). The CDR3 sequence is 13 residues long. The V end was cut by 4 bases, the J end by 9 bases, with 12 bases between. Germline V gene lookup returns CDR1 WSHSY and CDR2 SAAADI. This CDR3 is CASSVGGKRELFF. DNA of the CDR3: TGCGCCAGCAGTGTAGGCGGGAAACGGGAGCTGTTTTTT.

This clone was seen only once. J is TRBJ2-7 and V is TRBV5-1; 9 bases map to TRBD1. After removal of 4 bases from V and 2 bases from J, the junction contained 10 bases not matched to a gene. The CDR3 length is 16 residues. The germline V gene encodes CDR1 SGHRS and CDR2 YFSETQ. The CDR3 coding sequence is TGCGCCAGCAGCCGCCCGGGACAGGGAACCCCCTACGAGCAGTACTTC. Protein product: CASSRPGQGTPYEQYF.

This chain links TRBV4-1 with TRBJ1-5, with 7 bases aligning to TRBD1. The CDR3 length is 16 residues. V lost 0 bases and J lost 4; bases outside the gene matches: 6. Looked up from germline, CDR1 is MGHRA and CDR2 is YSYEKL. CDR3 loop: CASSQDAGTANQPQHF. The CDR3 DNA reads TGCGCCAGCAGCCAAGATGCGGGGACAGCTAATCAGCCCCAGCATTTT.

V usage is TRBV5-1 and J usage is TRBJ2-3, with unresolved D. This CDR3 comprises 11 residues. V dropped 7 bases and J dropped 6 bases, with 9 bases sitting between them. Germline V gene lookup returns CDR1 SGHRS and CDR2 YFSETQ. This chain's CDR3 is CASQRADTQYF. The CDR3 nucleotides are TGCGCCAGCCAACGGGCGGATACGCAGTATTTT.

The gene calls are TRBV6-4 and TRBJ2-1; either TRBD1 or TRBD2 may supply D (6 bases each). V was clipped by 8 bases and J by 5 bases, with 13 bases between them. The germline gives CDR1 MRHNA, CDR2 SNTAGT. This CDR3 is 13 amino acids long. The CDR3 DNA reads TGTGCCAGCGGGGGCGGGGTCCACAATGAGCAGTTCTTC. Its translation is CASGGGVHNEQFF.

This clone came up a few times. V is TRBV7-9 and J is TRBJ2-7; 9 bases agree with TRBD2. Germline V gives CDR1 SEHNR, CDR2 FQNEAQ (reference sequence). V lost 11 bases and J lost 0; bases outside the gene matches: 8. The length of the CDR3 is 14 residues. The CDR3 DNA is TGTGCCGCGGCTAGCGGGATGCTCTCCTACGAGCAGTACTTC. Its protein product is CAAASGMLSYEQYF.

The genes are TRBV2 and TRBJ2-5; 9 bases fit TRBD1. Germline V lookup: CDR1 SNHLY, CDR2 FYNNEI. The CDR3 contains 13 residues. The trim removed 7 bases at V and 10 bases at J, leaving 10 bases unmatched. CDR3: CASNLQGAGSQYF. The CDR3 DNA reads as TGTGCCAGCAACTTACAGGGGGCCGGGAGCCAGTACTTC.

This chain connects TRBV7-9 to TRBJ2-7, with TRBD1 as a possible D gene (7 bases). Germline assignment: CDR1 SEHNR and CDR2 FQNEAQ (reference sequence). The V and J ends lost 5 bases and 5 bases respectively, with 16 bases between them. The CDR3 spans 14 residues. This CDR3 reads CASSPQGGSDEQYF. The CDR3 DNA follows: TGTGCCAGCAGCCCCCAGGGGGGCTCGGACGAGCAGTACTTC. The full variable domain, rest sourced from reference TRBV7-9 and TRBJ2-7, is DTGVSQNPRHKITKRGQNVTFRCDPISEHNRLYWYRQTLGQGPEFLTYFQNEAQLEKSRLLSDRFSAERPKGSFSTLEIQRTEQGDSAMYLCASSPQGGSDEQYFGPGTRLTVT.

The chain carries TRBV27 and TRBJ2-5; 11 positions match TRBD1. From germline, CDR1 is MNHEY and CDR2 SMNVEV (reference sequence). CDR3 length: 17 residues. Trimming removed 8 bases from V and 9 bases from J; junction bases left unmatched: 20. The CDR3 DNA follows: TGTGCCAGCCGTCCGGGACAGGGGGGGTGGGCCTCTGGGTCCCAGTACTTC. Protein product: CASRPGQGGWASGSQYF.

This chain links TRBV30 with TRBJ2-2; TRBD2 agrees at 10 bases. The CDR3 has 15 residues. After removal of 8 bases from V and 6 bases from J, the junction contained 12 bases not matched to a gene. Germline loops: CDR1 GTSNPN, CDR2 SVGIG (reference sequence). The CDR3 reads CAGLGLAGEAGELFF. CDR3 nucleotides: TGTGCCGGCCTAGGCCTAGCGGGAGAGGCCGGGGAGCTGTTTTTT.

The table lists this clone with a few counts. V usage is TRBV4-1 and J usage is TRBJ1-5; D ambiguous. With 4 bases removed from V and 5 bases from J, the gap between germline ends came to 12 bases. Germline V CDR1 and CDR2: MGHRA, YSYEKL. The CDR3 is made up of 14 amino acids. The CDR3 DNA sequence: TGCGCCAGCAGCCCACTCCTACCGGATCAGCCCCAGCATTTT. Its protein product is CASSPLLPDQPQHF.

The chain couples TRBV28 to TRBJ2-5; 9 bases align to TRBD1. The CDR3 is made up of 14 amino acids. The germline CDR1 and CDR2 sequences are MDHEN and SYDVKM. V shed 6 bases and J 5 bases; nucleotides not matched to a gene: 7. This CDR3 is CASRSGQGGETQYF. The DNA for the CDR3 is TGTGCCAGCAGATCGGGACAGGGCGGCGAGACCCAGTACTTC.

This clone was detected a few times. The rearrangement joins TRBV18 to TRBJ2-5; D uncertain. The V gene's germline CDR1 is KGHSH and CDR2 LQKENI. V was shortened by 2 bases and J by 5 bases, with 6 bases between the two germline ends. The CDR3 is 12 residues long. The CDR3 protein is CASSPMGETQYF. The CDR3 nucleotides read TGTGCCAGCTCACCAATGGGGGAGACCCAGTACTTC.

The rearrangement links TRBV18 to TRBJ1-1; TRBD1 aligns across 7 bases. J lost 6 bases, V lost 6 bases, and 4 bases had no gene match. From germline, CDR1 is KGHSH and CDR2 LQKENI. The CDR3 is 12 amino acids. CDR3 nucleotide sequence: TGTGCCAGCTCGGGAGGGGGCGCTGAAGCTTTCTTT. It specifies CASSGGGAEAFF.

The J gene is TRBJ1-1, the V gene TRBV5-6; D unresolved. Germline V CDR1 and CDR2: SGHDT, YYEEEE. CDR3 length equals 12 residues. The V end lost 2 bases, the J end lost 4 bases, and 6 bases lay between the germline ends. Here the CDR3 reads CASSFTVTEAFF. CDR3 nucleotide sequence: TGTGCCAGCAGCTTTACGGTCACTGAAGCTTTCTTT.

This chain joins TRBV7-2 and TRBJ2-7; maybe TRBD2 (6 bases). Germline V gene lookup returns CDR1 SGHTA and CDR2 FQGNSA. This CDR3 spans 14 amino acids. V was cut by 3 bases and J by 3 bases, with 12 bases left in between. CDR3: CASSLGGLNYEQYF. The CDR3 DNA sequence: TGTGCCAGCAGCTTGGGAGGCTTAAACTACGAGCAGTACTTC.

V gene TRBV7-3 combines with J gene TRBJ1-1; D not resolved. Germline CDR1 and CDR2: SGHTA and FQGTGA. This CDR3 spans 11 amino acids. Trimming took 5 bases from V and 1 from J, leaving 2 bases between them. The CDR3, as DNA: TGTGCCAGCAGCCAGAACACTGAAGCTTTCTTT. The encoded protein is CASSQNTEAFF.

The genes are TRBV10-3 and TRBJ2-1, with D unclear. The germline V and J ends were trimmed by 1 base and 8 bases, with 12 bases remaining between them. This CDR3 region has 14 residues. CDR1 is ENHRY and CDR2 is SYGVKD in the germline V gene. CDR3 residues: CAISEYPTSDEQFF. The CDR3 coding sequence is TGTGCCATCAGTGAGTACCCCACGAGCGATGAGCAGTTCTTC.